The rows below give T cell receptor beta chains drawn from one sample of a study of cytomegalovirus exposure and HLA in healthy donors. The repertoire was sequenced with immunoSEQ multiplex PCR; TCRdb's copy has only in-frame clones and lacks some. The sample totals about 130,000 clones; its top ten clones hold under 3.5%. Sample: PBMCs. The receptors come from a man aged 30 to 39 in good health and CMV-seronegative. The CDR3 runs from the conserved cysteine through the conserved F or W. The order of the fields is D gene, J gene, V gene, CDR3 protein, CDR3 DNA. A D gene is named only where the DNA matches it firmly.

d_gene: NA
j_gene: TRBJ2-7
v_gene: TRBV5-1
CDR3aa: CASSSRGYEQYF
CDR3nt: TGCGCCAGCAGTTCCCGGGGGTACGAGCAGTACTTC

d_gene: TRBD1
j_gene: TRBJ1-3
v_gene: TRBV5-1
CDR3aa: CASSLEPQGDSSGNTIYF
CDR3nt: TGCGCCAGCAGCTTGGAGCCCCAGGGGGACTCCTCTGGAAACACCATATATTTT

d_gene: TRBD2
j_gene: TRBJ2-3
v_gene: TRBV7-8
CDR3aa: CASSLDRLAKSTDTQYF
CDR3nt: TGTGCCAGCAGCTTAGACCGACTAGCGAAAAGCACAGATACGCAGTATTTT

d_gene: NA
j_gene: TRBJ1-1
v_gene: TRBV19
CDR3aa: CASTILLGAEAFF
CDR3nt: TGTGCCAGTACCATCCTCCTCGGGGCTGAAGCTTTCTTT

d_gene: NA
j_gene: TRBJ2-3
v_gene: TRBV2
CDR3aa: CASRTSGTQYF
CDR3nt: TGTGCCAGCAGGACTAGTGGTACGCAGTATTTT

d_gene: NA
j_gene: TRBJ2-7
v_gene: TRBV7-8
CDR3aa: CASSLTEAYEQYF
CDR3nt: TGTGCCAGCAGCTTGACAGAAGCCTACGAGCAGTACTTC

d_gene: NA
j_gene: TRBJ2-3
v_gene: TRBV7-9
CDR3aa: CASSWRSDTQYF
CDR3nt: TGTGCCAGCAGCTGGAGATCAGATACGCAGTATTTT

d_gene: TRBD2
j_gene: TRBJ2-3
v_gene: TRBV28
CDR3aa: CASSPTTGLGEADTQYF
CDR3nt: TGTGCCAGCAGCCCAACCACGGGACTAGGGGAGGCAGATACGCAGTATTTT

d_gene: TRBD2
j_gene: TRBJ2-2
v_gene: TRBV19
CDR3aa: CASSISGLRRNTGELFF
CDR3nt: TGTGCCAGTAGTATTAGCGGGCTTAGGAGGAACACCGGGGAGCTGTTTTTT

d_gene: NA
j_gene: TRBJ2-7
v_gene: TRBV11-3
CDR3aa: CASSLNQAEQYF
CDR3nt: TGTGCCAGCAGCTTAAATCAGGCCGAGCAGTACTTC

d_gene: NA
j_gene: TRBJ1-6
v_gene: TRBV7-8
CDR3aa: CASSEGPPSSYNSPLHF
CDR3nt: TGTGCCAGCAGCGAGGGCCCCCCAAGCTCCTATAATTCACCCCTCCACTTT

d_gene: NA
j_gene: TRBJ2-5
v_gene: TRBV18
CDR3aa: CASSPGGAQETQYF
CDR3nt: TGTGCCAGCTCACCGGGCGGGGCCCAAGAGACCCAGTACTTC

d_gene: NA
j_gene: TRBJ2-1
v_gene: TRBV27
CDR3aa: CASTRGIQSNEQFF
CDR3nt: TGTGCCAGCACTCGTGGTATCCAGTCAAATGAGCAGTTCTTC

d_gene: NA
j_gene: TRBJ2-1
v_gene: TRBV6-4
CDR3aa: CASSEGVWSYNEQFF
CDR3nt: TGTGCCAGCAGTGAAGGGGTCTGGTCCTACAATGAGCAGTTCTTC

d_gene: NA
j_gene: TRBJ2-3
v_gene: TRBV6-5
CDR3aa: CASSYLPGGTDTQYF
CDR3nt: TGTGCCAGCAGTTACCTGCCCGGGGGCACAGATACGCAGTATTTT

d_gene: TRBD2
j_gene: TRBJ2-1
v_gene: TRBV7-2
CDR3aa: CASSPPPSGYNEQFF
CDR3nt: TGTGCCAGCAGCCCGCCTCCTAGCGGTTACAATGAGCAGTTCTTC

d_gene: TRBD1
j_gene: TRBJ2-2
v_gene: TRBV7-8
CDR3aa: CASSSPGTGVRELFF
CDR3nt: TGTGCCAGCAGCTCACCCGGGACAGGGGTCAGGGAGCTGTTTTTT

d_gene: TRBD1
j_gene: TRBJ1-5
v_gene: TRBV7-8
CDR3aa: CASSYGQGAREGNQPQHF
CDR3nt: TGTGCCAGCAGCTACGGACAGGGGGCTAGGGAAGGAAATCAGCCCCAGCATTTT

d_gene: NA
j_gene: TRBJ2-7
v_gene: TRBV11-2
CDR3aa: CASSLGGRGNEQYF
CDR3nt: TGTGCCAGCAGCTTAGGCGGCAGGGGAAACGAGCAGTACTTC

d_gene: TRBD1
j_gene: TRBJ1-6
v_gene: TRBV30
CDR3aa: CAWSVGTAPLHF
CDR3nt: TGTGCCTGGAGTGTGGGGACAGCACCCCTCCACTTT